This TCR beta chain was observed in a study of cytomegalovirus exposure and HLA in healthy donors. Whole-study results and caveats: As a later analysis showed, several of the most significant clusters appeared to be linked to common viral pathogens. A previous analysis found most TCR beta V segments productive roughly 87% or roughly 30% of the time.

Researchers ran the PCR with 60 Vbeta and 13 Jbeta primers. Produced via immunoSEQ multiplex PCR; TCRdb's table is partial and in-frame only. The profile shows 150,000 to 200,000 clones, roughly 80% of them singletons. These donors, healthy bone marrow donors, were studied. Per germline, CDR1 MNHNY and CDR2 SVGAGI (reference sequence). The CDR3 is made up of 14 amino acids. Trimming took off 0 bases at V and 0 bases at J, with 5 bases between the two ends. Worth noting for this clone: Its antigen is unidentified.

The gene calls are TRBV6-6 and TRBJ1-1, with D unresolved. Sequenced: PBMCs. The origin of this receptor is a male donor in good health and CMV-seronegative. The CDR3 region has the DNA TGTGCCAGCAGTTACTCTTCGGTGAACACTGAAGCTTTCTTT. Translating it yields CASSYSSVNTEAFF.